This entry concerns a single TCR beta chain. The data originate from a study of blood T cell repertoires in COVID-19. Study context: Whether acute or convalescent, the COVID-19 samples came from the United States, Italy and Spain. From T cells, B-cell-depleted T cells, or PBMCs came the material, which was cDNA or gDNA.

The CDR3 has 13 amino acids. V shed 6 bases, J shed 6 bases, and the junction held 7 bases outside the gene matches. TCRdb's table, derived via immunoSEQ multiplex PCR, lists solely in-frame clones and lacks some. The sample shows about 240,000 clones, approximately 85% of them seen only once. The TCR was taken from an elderly man with acute or convalescent COVID-19. The sequenced material came from peripheral blood. The chain recombines TRBV12-3 or TRBV12-4 with TRBJ1-2, with 7 positions matching TRBD1. In DNA, the CDR3 is TGTGCCAGCAGCATGGGACAGACGGATGGCTACACCTTC. Its protein is CASSMGQTDGYTF.